Described below is a single T cell receptor beta chain sequence and its context. V trimming: 5 bases; J trimming: 4 bases; junction bases outside the gene matches: 6. The CDR3 contains 16 residues. Germline-derived CDR1 and CDR2 are SGHDT and YYEEEE. Study processing details: Estimates of nucleated cell counts were drawn from the amplification of reference gene primers. TCRdb's table, derived via immunoSEQ multiplex PCR, lists solely in-frame clones and lacks some. For V, J and clone size, that table is used; D and trimming come from the DNA. The sample includes some 290,000 clones, 87% of them seen just once. These data come from a study of blood T cell repertoires in COVID-19. Looking at the study overall: Italy, Spain and the United States were the sources of the convalescent and acute COVID-19 samples. Sample material is recorded as cDNA or gDNA derived from T cells, B-cell-depleted T cells, or PBMCs.

This clonotype was sampled from a woman aged 45-65 years who had recovered from COVID-19. The sample taken for sequencing was peripheral blood. The gene calls are TRBV5-6 and TRBJ2-1, with 13 positions matching TRBD2. The CDR3, as DNA: TGTGCCAGCAGTTGGGGGACTAGCGGGAAATACAATGAGCAGTTCTTC. This sequence encodes CASSWGTSGKYNEQFF. Full variable domain (outside the CDR3, taken from reference TRBV5-6 and TRBJ2-1): DAGVTQSPTHLIKTRGQQVTLRCSPKSGHDTVSWYQQALGQGPQFIFQYYEEEERQRGNFPDRFSGHQFPNYSSELNVNALLLGDSALYLCASSWGTSGKYNEQFFGPGTRLTVL.